A selection of T cell receptor beta chains follows, all from one sample in a study of shared clonotypes between healthy human individuals. The data were produced by immunoSEQ multiplex PCR, yet TCRdb's version contains in-frame clones alone and is incomplete. The table lists fewer than 1 million clones, 90% to 97% of them singletons, with 0.2% to 0.25% in the top ten. The specimen sequenced was naive CD8+ T cells sorted from blood. These receptors were taken from a man aged 25 to 40 in good health. Each CDR3 is given with its conserved first and last residue. A D gene is named only where the DNA matches it firmly. Only part of the rows carry a size: once, few, many, or a class if the clone is expanded.

clone_size: .; j_call: TRBJ2-6; d_call: .; v_call: TRBV28; cdr3_nt: TGTGCCAGCAGTCGGACGACGGTCCTCTCTGGGGCCAACGTCCTGACTTTC; cdr3_aa: CASSRTTVLSGANVLTF
clone_size: once; j_call: TRBJ2-7; d_call: .; v_call: TRBV18; cdr3_nt: TGTGCCAGCTCACCGGGCGGGGCGGGGACCTACGAGCAGTACTTC; cdr3_aa: CASSPGGAGTYEQYF
clone_size: .; j_call: TRBJ2-3; d_call: TRBD2; v_call: TRBV27; cdr3_nt: TGTGCCAGCAGTTCCCTCCTGGCGGGAGTAGGGGCAGATACGCAGTATTTT; cdr3_aa: CASSSLLAGVGADTQYF
clone_size: .; j_call: TRBJ1-5; d_call: .; v_call: TRBV15; cdr3_nt: TGTGCCACCAGCAGAGATCTAGACAGTCATCAGCCCCAGCATTTT; cdr3_aa: CATSRDLDSHQPQHF
clone_size: .; j_call: TRBJ2-1; d_call: TRBD2; v_call: TRBV4-1; cdr3_nt: TGCGCCAGCAGCCAAGGTGCGGGAGGGCTTCTCGGTGAGCAGTTCTTC; cdr3_aa: CASSQGAGGLLGEQFF
clone_size: .; j_call: TRBJ1-2; d_call: .; v_call: TRBV11-2; cdr3_nt: TGTGCCAGCAGCTTAGAATGGATCGGTGGCTACACCTTC; cdr3_aa: CASSLEWIGGYTF
clone_size: .; j_call: TRBJ2-1; d_call: .; v_call: TRBV11-1; cdr3_nt: TGTGCCAGCAGCTTAGCGTTAACGGGGCTATCACCCGCCCTGAATGAGCAGTTCTTC; cdr3_aa: CASSLALTGLSPALNEQFF
clone_size: .; j_call: TRBJ2-7; d_call: .; v_call: TRBV28; cdr3_nt: TGTGCCAGCAGTTTAGAAGGGGCTAATAACGAGCAGTACTTC; cdr3_aa: CASSLEGANNEQYF
clone_size: .; j_call: TRBJ2-5; d_call: TRBD2; v_call: TRBV7-9; cdr3_nt: TGTGCCAGCAGCTCACGACTAGCGGGAGTAATAAGAGAGACCCAGTACTTC; cdr3_aa: CASSSRLAGVIRETQYF
clone_size: once; j_call: TRBJ2-5; d_call: TRBD1; v_call: TRBV7-7; cdr3_nt: TGTGCTAGCAGACAGGGACAGGGAGGCCAAGAGACCCAGTACTTC; cdr3_aa: CASRQGQGGQETQYF
clone_size: .; j_call: TRBJ2-7; d_call: .; v_call: TRBV18; cdr3_nt: TGTGCCAGCTCACCGGACGACTACGAGCAGTACTTC; cdr3_aa: CASSPDDYEQYF
clone_size: .; j_call: TRBJ1-5; d_call: .; v_call: TRBV4-3; cdr3_nt: TGCGCCAGCAGCCAAGATCTGGCGGGGGCTCAGCATTTT; cdr3_aa: CASSQDLAGAQHF
clone_size: .; j_call: TRBJ2-5; d_call: TRBD2; v_call: TRBV7-8; cdr3_nt: TGTGCCAGCAGCTTAGGAAGGGGACTACCACAAGAGACCCAGTACTTC; cdr3_aa: CASSLGRGLPQETQYF
clone_size: .; j_call: TRBJ2-2; d_call: .; v_call: TRBV11-3; cdr3_nt: TGTGCCAGCAGCTCCCCGTCACAGCCCCCCGGGGAGCTGTTTTTT; cdr3_aa: CASSSPSQPPGELFF
clone_size: .; j_call: TRBJ2-3; d_call: TRBD2; v_call: TRBV11-2; cdr3_nt: TGTGCCAGCAGCGATCTAGCGGGAGCCACAGATACGCAGTATTTT; cdr3_aa: CASSDLAGATDTQYF
clone_size: .; j_call: TRBJ2-1; d_call: TRBD2; v_call: TRBV27; cdr3_nt: TGTGCCAGCAGTTTCGGGGGGAGGGCCGGCAATGAGCAGTTCTTC; cdr3_aa: CASSFGGRAGNEQFF
clone_size: .; j_call: TRBJ2-5; d_call: .; v_call: TRBV29-1; cdr3_nt: TGCAGCCCAAGGACGGACCTGTCGGGGACCCAGTACTTC; cdr3_aa: CSPRTDLSGTQYF
clone_size: .; j_call: TRBJ2-7; d_call: TRBD1; v_call: TRBV4-3; cdr3_nt: TGCGCCAGCAGCCTATTTACGGGACAGGGGGGGAACGAGCAGTACTTC; cdr3_aa: CASSLFTGQGGNEQYF
clone_size: .; j_call: TRBJ2-7; d_call: .; v_call: TRBV25-1; cdr3_nt: TGTGCCAGCAGTGAATATGGCGCAGGAAGCTCCTACGAGCAGTACTTC; cdr3_aa: CASSEYGAGSSYEQYF
clone_size: once; j_call: TRBJ2-1; d_call: .; v_call: TRBV7-9; cdr3_nt: TGTGCCAGCAGCCAAACGACTAGTTGGAATGAGCAGTTCTTC; cdr3_aa: CASSQTTSWNEQFF
clone_size: .; j_call: TRBJ2-1; d_call: TRBD2; v_call: TRBV7-6; cdr3_nt: TGTGCCAGCAGCCCAGAGGGACTAGCGGGAGTGGTTGAGCAGTTCTTC; cdr3_aa: CASSPEGLAGVVEQFF
clone_size: .; j_call: TRBJ2-2; d_call: .; v_call: TRBV29-1; cdr3_nt: TGCAGCGTTGTTAGCCAGGGATGGAACACCGGGGAGCTGTTTTTT; cdr3_aa: CSVVSQGWNTGELFF
clone_size: .; j_call: TRBJ1-5; d_call: TRBD1; v_call: TRBV28; cdr3_nt: TGTGCCAGCAGTGTACAGGGGGCGAATGAGCCCCAGCATTTT; cdr3_aa: CASSVQGANEPQHF
clone_size: .; j_call: TRBJ2-1; d_call: TRBD2; v_call: TRBV5-1; cdr3_nt: TGCGCCAGCAGCTTGGAGCCTAGCGGGAGGTTCAATGAGCAGTTCTTC; cdr3_aa: CASSLEPSGRFNEQFF
clone_size: .; j_call: TRBJ1-1; d_call: TRBD1; v_call: TRBV19; cdr3_nt: TGTGCCAGTCGCAGGATTGCAGGGGGCGCAGGGAACACTGAAGCTTTCTTT; cdr3_aa: CASRRIAGGAGNTEAFF
clone_size: .; j_call: TRBJ2-7; d_call: TRBD2; v_call: TRBV11-2; cdr3_nt: TGTGCCAGCAGCTTTTATAGCGGGAGTCGATACGAGCAGTACTTC; cdr3_aa: CASSFYSGSRYEQYF
clone_size: .; j_call: TRBJ2-7; d_call: .; v_call: TRBV28; cdr3_nt: TGTGCCAGCAGTTTAGGATCAACCTACGAGCAGTACTTC; cdr3_aa: CASSLGSTYEQYF
clone_size: .; j_call: TRBJ1-5; d_call: .; v_call: TRBV6-5; cdr3_nt: TGTGCCAGCAGCCAGACCATAATCGGTCAGCCCCAGCATTTT; cdr3_aa: CASSQTIIGQPQHF
clone_size: .; j_call: TRBJ1-1; d_call: .; v_call: TRBV6-5; cdr3_nt: TGTGCCAGCAGTTACGGGCCACAGCCCACTGAAGCTTTCTTT; cdr3_aa: CASSYGPQPTEAFF
clone_size: once; j_call: TRBJ1-3; d_call: .; v_call: TRBV6-5; cdr3_nt: TGTGCCAGCAGTTATGTCTGGGGTGAAGGAAACACCATATATTTT; cdr3_aa: CASSYVWGEGNTIYF
clone_size: .; j_call: TRBJ2-7; d_call: .; v_call: TRBV27; cdr3_nt: TGTGCCAGCAGTTTATATGGCGGTGGTGAACAGCAGTACTTC; cdr3_aa: CASSLYGGGEQQYF
clone_size: once; j_call: TRBJ2-1; d_call: .; v_call: TRBV11-3; cdr3_nt: TGTGCCAGCAGCACCCGCGACTACAATGAGCAGTTCTTC; cdr3_aa: CASSTRDYNEQFF
clone_size: few; j_call: TRBJ2-1; d_call: .; v_call: TRBV9; cdr3_nt: TGTGCCAGCAGCAGCCACGGGCCGGGAGAAGAGCAGTTCTTC; cdr3_aa: CASSSHGPGEEQFF
clone_size: .; j_call: TRBJ2-2; d_call: .; v_call: TRBV15; cdr3_nt: TGTGCCACCAGCAGAGATTTGGGGGCCGGGGAGCTGTTTTTT; cdr3_aa: CATSRDLGAGELFF
clone_size: .; j_call: TRBJ2-6; d_call: TRBD1; v_call: TRBV10-3; cdr3_nt: TGTGCCATCTCCGGACAGGGCTGGACCTCTGGGGCCAACGTCCTGACTTTC; cdr3_aa: CAISGQGWTSGANVLTF
clone_size: .; j_call: TRBJ1-5; d_call: .; v_call: TRBV2; cdr3_nt: TGTGCCAGCAGTGAGAGGGACGGGGGGAGTCAGCCCCAGCATTTT; cdr3_aa: CASSERDGGSQPQHF
clone_size: .; j_call: TRBJ2-7; d_call: .; v_call: TRBV14; cdr3_nt: TGTGCCAGCAGCCCACTGGACAGCTCCTACGAGCAGTACTTC; cdr3_aa: CASSPLDSSYEQYF
clone_size: .; j_call: TRBJ2-3; d_call: .; v_call: TRBV9; cdr3_nt: TGTGCCAGCAGCGTCGCGGGTGCGTCAGATACGCAGTATTTT; cdr3_aa: CASSVAGASDTQYF
clone_size: .; j_call: TRBJ2-7; d_call: TRBD2; v_call: TRBV6-5; cdr3_nt: TGTGCCAGCAGTTACTCGTCTAGCGGGTACGAGCAGTACTTC; cdr3_aa: CASSYSSSGYEQYF
clone_size: .; j_call: TRBJ2-3; d_call: .; v_call: TRBV2; cdr3_nt: TGTGCCAGCATGGTGCGGACAGTTGTTGGGACAGATACGCAGTATTTT; cdr3_aa: CASMVRTVVGTDTQYF
clone_size: .; j_call: TRBJ2-1; d_call: TRBD1; v_call: TRBV6-4; cdr3_nt: TGTGCCAGCAGTGGGGACAGGGGAGCCTACAATGAGCAGTTCTTC; cdr3_aa: CASSGDRGAYNEQFF
clone_size: .; j_call: TRBJ2-1; d_call: TRBD2; v_call: TRBV11-3; cdr3_nt: TGTGCCAGCAGCTTAGTAGCGGGAGGATTCAATGAGCAGTTCTTC; cdr3_aa: CASSLVAGGFNEQFF
clone_size: .; j_call: TRBJ2-7; d_call: TRBD2; v_call: TRBV2; cdr3_nt: TGTGCCAGCAGTGAGTCTAGCGGGAGGGTCTACGAGCAGTACTTC; cdr3_aa: CASSESSGRVYEQYF
clone_size: .; j_call: TRBJ1-1; d_call: .; v_call: TRBV5-6; cdr3_nt: TGTGCCAGCAGCTCGGGACCAGGGAACACTGAAGCTTTCTTT; cdr3_aa: CASSSGPGNTEAFF
clone_size: .; j_call: TRBJ2-3; d_call: TRBD2; v_call: TRBV11-2; cdr3_nt: TGTGCCAGCAGCGATCGGGTAGCGGGAGGCGTAGATACGCAGTATTTT; cdr3_aa: CASSDRVAGGVDTQYF
clone_size: once; j_call: TRBJ2-7; d_call: TRBD2; v_call: TRBV7-2; cdr3_nt: TGTGCCAGCAGCTTCCCGGGACTAGCGGGCTACGAGCAGTACTTC; cdr3_aa: CASSFPGLAGYEQYF
clone_size: .; j_call: TRBJ2-3; d_call: TRBD1; v_call: TRBV28; cdr3_nt: TGTGCCAGCAGTTTAGACAGGGGAGGAGATACGCAGTATTTT; cdr3_aa: CASSLDRGGDTQYF
clone_size: .; j_call: TRBJ2-7; d_call: TRBD2; v_call: TRBV27; cdr3_nt: TGTGCCAGCAGTTTAACTAGCGGGTTAAACTACGAGCAGTACTTC; cdr3_aa: CASSLTSGLNYEQYF
clone_size: .; j_call: TRBJ1-1; d_call: .; v_call: TRBV30; cdr3_nt: TGTGCCTGGACTAGGGGACGAGAAACTGAAGCTTTCTTT; cdr3_aa: CAWTRGRETEAFF
clone_size: .; j_call: TRBJ2-3; d_call: .; v_call: TRBV5-1; cdr3_nt: TGCGCCAGCAGCGAGATACAGGGCAACACAGATACGCAGTATTTT; cdr3_aa: CASSEIQGNTDTQYF
clone_size: .; j_call: TRBJ2-7; d_call: TRBD2; v_call: TRBV19; cdr3_nt: TGTGCCTGTTCCGGGACAGGACTAGCGGACCTCTACGAGCAGTACTTC; cdr3_aa: CACSGTGLADLYEQYF
clone_size: .; j_call: TRBJ2-7; d_call: TRBD2; v_call: TRBV7-2; cdr3_nt: TGTGCCAGCAGCTCCTACGGGGGGTACGAGCAGTACTTC; cdr3_aa: CASSSYGGYEQYF
clone_size: .; j_call: TRBJ2-5; d_call: .; v_call: TRBV7-2; cdr3_nt: TGTGCCAGCAGCTTTCCAGGGGAGGAGACCCAGTACTTC; cdr3_aa: CASSFPGEETQYF
clone_size: .; j_call: TRBJ2-5; d_call: TRBD2; v_call: TRBV7-9; cdr3_nt: TGTGCCAGCAGGGTTGATAGGGGAGGGCAAGAGACCCAGTACTTC; cdr3_aa: CASRVDRGGQETQYF
clone_size: .; j_call: TRBJ2-5; d_call: .; v_call: TRBV7-9; cdr3_nt: TGTGCCAGCAGCCGAATAACCAGGTCGCCCCAAGAGACCCAGTACTTC; cdr3_aa: CASSRITRSPQETQYF
clone_size: once; j_call: TRBJ2-1; d_call: TRBD2; v_call: TRBV4-3; cdr3_nt: TGCGCCAGCAGCCATGACCAAGGGACTAGCGGGGGGACCGGTGAGCAGTTCTTC; cdr3_aa: CASSHDQGTSGGTGEQFF
clone_size: once; j_call: TRBJ2-7; d_call: .; v_call: TRBV2; cdr3_nt: TGTGCCGTCCGGGGACTCCTGACCTACGAGCAGTACTTC; cdr3_aa: CAVRGLLTYEQYF
clone_size: .; j_call: TRBJ1-2; d_call: .; v_call: TRBV2; cdr3_nt: TGTGCCAGCAGTGGTAGACCGAGAAACGGCTACACCTTC; cdr3_aa: CASSGRPRNGYTF
clone_size: .; j_call: TRBJ2-3; d_call: TRBD2; v_call: TRBV7-6; cdr3_nt: TGTGCCAGTCGCGACGCAGCGGGAGGGGCAGATACGCAGTATTTT; cdr3_aa: CASRDAAGGADTQYF
clone_size: .; j_call: TRBJ2-1; d_call: .; v_call: TRBV7-9; cdr3_nt: TGTGCCAGCAGCTTCGTACTAGAGCAGTTCTTC; cdr3_aa: CASSFVLEQFF